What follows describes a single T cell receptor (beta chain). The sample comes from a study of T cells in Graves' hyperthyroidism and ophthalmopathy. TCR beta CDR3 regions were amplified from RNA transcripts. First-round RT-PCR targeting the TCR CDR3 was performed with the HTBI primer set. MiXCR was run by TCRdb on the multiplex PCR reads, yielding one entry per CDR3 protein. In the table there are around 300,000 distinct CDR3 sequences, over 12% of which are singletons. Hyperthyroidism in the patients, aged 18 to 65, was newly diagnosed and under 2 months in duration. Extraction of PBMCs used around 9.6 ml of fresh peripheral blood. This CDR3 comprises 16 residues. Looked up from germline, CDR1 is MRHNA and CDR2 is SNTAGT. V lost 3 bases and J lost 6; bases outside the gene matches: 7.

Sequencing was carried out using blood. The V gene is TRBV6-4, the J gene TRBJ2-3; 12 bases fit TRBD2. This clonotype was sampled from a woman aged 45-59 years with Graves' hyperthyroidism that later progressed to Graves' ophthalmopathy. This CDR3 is CASSESRLAGADTQYF. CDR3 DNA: TGTGCCAGCAGTGAATCGCGACTAGCGGGAGCCGATACGCAGTATTTT.